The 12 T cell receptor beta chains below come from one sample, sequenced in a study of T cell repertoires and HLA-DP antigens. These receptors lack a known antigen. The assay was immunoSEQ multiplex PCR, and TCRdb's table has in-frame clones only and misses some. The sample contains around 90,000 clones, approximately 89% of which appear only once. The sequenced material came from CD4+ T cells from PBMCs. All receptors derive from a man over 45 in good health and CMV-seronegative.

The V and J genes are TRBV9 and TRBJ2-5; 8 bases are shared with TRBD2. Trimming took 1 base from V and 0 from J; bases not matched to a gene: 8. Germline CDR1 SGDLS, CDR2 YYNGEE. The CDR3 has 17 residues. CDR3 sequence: CASSVRWRGDYQETQYF. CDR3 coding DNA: TGTGCCAGCAGCGTACGCTGGCGGGGGGATTACCAAGAGACCCAGTACTTC.

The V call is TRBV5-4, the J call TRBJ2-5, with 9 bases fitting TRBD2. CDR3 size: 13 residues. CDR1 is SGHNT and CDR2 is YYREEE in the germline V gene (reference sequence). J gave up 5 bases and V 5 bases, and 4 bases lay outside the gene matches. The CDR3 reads CASSKSGGETQYF. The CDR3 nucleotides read TGTGCCAGCAGTAAAAGCGGGGGGGAGACCCAGTACTTC.

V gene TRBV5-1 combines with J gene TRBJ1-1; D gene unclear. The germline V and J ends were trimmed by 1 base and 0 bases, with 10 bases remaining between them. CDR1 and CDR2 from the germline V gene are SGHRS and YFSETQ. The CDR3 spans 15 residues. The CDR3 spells CASSLQASMNTEAFF. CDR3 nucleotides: TGCGCCAGCAGCTTGCAAGCCAGCATGAACACTGAAGCTTTCTTT.

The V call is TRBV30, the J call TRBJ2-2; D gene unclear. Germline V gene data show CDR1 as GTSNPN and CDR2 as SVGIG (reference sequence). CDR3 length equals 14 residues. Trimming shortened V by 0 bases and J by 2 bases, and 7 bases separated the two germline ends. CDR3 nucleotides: TGTGCCTGGAGTGTAATAGAAAACACCGGGGAGCTGTTTTTT. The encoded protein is CAWSVIENTGELFF.

CDR3 in DNA: TGTGCCATCAGTCCCCTACAGGGACAGACGAACTATGGCTACACCTTC. Translated, it gives CAISPLQGQTNYGYTF. The chain combines TRBV10-3 with TRBJ1-2, with TRBD1 matching 7 bases. The V gene's germline CDR1 is ENHRY and CDR2 SYGVKD. Trimming cost V 5 bases and J 2 bases; bases outside gene matches: 11. The CDR3 loop spans 16 amino acids.

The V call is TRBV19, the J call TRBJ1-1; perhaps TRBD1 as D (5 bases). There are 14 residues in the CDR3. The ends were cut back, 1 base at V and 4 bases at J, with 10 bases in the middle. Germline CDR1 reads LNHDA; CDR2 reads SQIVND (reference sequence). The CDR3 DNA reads TGTGCCAGTAGTATAGGTTGGGGGGTCACTGAAGCTTTCTTT. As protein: CASSIGWGVTEAFF.

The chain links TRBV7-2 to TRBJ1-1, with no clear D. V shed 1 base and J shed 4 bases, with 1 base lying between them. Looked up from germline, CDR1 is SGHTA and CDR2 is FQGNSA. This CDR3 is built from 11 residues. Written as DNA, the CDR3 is TGTGCCAGCAGCTTAGGCACTGAAGCTTTCTTT. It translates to CASSLGTEAFF.

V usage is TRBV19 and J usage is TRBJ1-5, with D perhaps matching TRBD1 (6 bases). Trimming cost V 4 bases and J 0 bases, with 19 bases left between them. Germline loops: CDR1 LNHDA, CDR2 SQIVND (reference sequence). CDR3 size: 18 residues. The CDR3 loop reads CASSKGENGGHSNQPQHF. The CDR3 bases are TGTGCCAGTAGTAAGGGGGAAAACGGAGGTCATAGCAATCAGCCCCAGCATTTT. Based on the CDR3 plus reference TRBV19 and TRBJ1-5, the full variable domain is DGGITQSPKYLFRKEGQNVTLSCEQNLNHDAMYWYRQDPGQGLRLIYYSQIVNDFQKGDIAEGYSVSREKKESFPLTVTSAQKNPTAFYLCASSKGENGGHSNQPQHFGDGTRLSIL.

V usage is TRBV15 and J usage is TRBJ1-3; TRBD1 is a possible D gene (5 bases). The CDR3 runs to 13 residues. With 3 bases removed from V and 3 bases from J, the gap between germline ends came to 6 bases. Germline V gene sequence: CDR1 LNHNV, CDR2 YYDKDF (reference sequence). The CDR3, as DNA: TGTGCCACCAGCAGCAGGGATGGAAACACCATATATTTT. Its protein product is CATSSRDGNTIYF.

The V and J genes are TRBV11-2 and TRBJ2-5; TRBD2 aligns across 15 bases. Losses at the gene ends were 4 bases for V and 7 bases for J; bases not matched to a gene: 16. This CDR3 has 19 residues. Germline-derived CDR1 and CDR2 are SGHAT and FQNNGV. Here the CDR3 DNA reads TGTGCCAGCAGCTCCCCGGGACTAGCGGGAGGTCCGGGGGTTCGGACCCAGTACTTC. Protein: CASSSPGLAGGPGVRTQYF.

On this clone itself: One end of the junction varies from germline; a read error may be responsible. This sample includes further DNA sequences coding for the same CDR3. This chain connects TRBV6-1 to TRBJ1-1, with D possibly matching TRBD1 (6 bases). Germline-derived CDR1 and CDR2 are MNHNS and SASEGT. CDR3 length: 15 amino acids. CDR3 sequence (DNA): TGCGCCAGCAGTGAAAGGAGACAGGCGAACACTGAAGCTTTCTTT. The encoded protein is CASSERRQANTEAFF.

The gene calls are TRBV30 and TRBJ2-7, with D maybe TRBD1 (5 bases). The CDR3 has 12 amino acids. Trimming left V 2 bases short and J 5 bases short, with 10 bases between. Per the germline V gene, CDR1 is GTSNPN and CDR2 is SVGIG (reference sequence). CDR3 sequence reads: CAWSRRVNEQYF. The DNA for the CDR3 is TGTGCCTGGAGTCGCAGGGTCAACGAGCAGTACTTC.